This TCR beta chain was recorded in a study of cytomegalovirus exposure and HLA in healthy donors. Primers included in the PCR were 60 Vbeta and 13 Jbeta primers. The assay was immunoSEQ multiplex PCR, and TCRdb's table has in-frame clones only and misses some. The sample includes 110,000 to 150,000 clones, 70% to 75% seen only once; the top ten take approximately 1.6%. This TCR came from a woman aged 25 to 39 in good health and CMV-seronegative. Sequencing was performed on PBMCs.

CDR3 sequence reads: CASSGRLGYTYEQYF. CDR3 DNA sequence: TGTGCCAGCAGTGGCCGACTTGGGTACACCTACGAGCAGTACTTC. This chain uses TRBV25-1 with TRBJ2-7; no definite D call. Trimming took off 4 bases at V and 2 bases at J, with 15 bases between the two ends. Germline V gene sequence: CDR1 MGHDK, CDR2 SYGVNS. The CDR3 sequence is 15 residues long.